These T cell receptor beta chains were read from a single sample in a study of CXCR3-negative and CXCR3-positive naive CD8 T cells. TCRdb reprocessed the 5' RACE reads and reports one entry per CDR3 protein, with no DNA. The sample is made up of approximately 52,000 distinct CDR3 sequences, and the top ten hold about 15% of it. Material: memory CD8+ T cells from blood. All receptors come from a human donor in good health. Some clones in this sample may be carry-over from other donors' samples. Each CDR3 is given with its conserved first and last residue. Clone size is shown for a subset of rows, as once, few, many or a class of expanded clone.

TRBJ1-5,NA,TRBV6-5,CASSYEGPNQPQHF
TRBJ2-5,NA,TRBV7-9,CASSPRTSGEETQYF
TRBJ2-5,NA,TRBV2,CASRWIQETQYF
TRBJ2-7,NA,TRBV28,CASSPDYLYEQYF
TRBJ2-4,NA,TRBV7-9,CASSPRTSGRTKNIQYF
TRBJ2-3,NA,TRBV18,CASSPPGGSTDTQYF
TRBJ2-1,NA,TRBV28,CASSGYNEQFF
TRBJ2-7,NA,TRBV29-1,CSVDWEGPAYEQYF
TRBJ2-1,NA,TRBV29-1,CSVARGQYNEQFF
TRBJ1-2,NA,TRBV7-9,CASSSYTETFGYGYTF
TRBJ1-1,NA,TRBV4-2,CASSQDSGIGVWGNTEAFF
TRBJ1-1,NA,TRBV6-2/TRBV6-3,CASSSLTGSGTEAFF
TRBJ2-1,medium-sized,TRBV28,CASRPNRDPEQFF
TRBJ2-4,NA,TRBV11-2,CASSLGPGQANIQYF
TRBJ2-3,NA,TRBV15,CATSRDRATDTQYF
TRBJ2-7,NA,TRBV29-1,CSAGGDYEQYF